The 26 T cell receptor beta chains given below trace back to one sample, sequenced in a study of OX40 agonist ivuxolimab in advanced cancers. The repertoire was sequenced with immunoSEQ multiplex PCR; TCRdb's copy has only in-frame clones and lacks some. Of approximately 47,000 clones listed, 88% are singletons. The material was CD4+ or CD8+ T cells sorted from blood, obtained in a trial of the OX40 agonist ivuxolimab. These receptors were collected from an adult with an advanced solid tumor such as melanoma, head and neck, liver or kidney cancer.

The chain employs TRBV11-3 and TRBJ2-6; D not certain. V was shortened by 3 bases and J by 0 bases, with 9 bases between the two germline ends. The germline V gene encodes CDR1 SGHNT and CDR2 YENEEA. This CDR3 contains 16 residues. The CDR3 loop reads CASSFGDTSGANVLTF. The DNA for the CDR3 is TGTGCCAGCAGCTTTGGCGACACCTCTGGGGCCAACGTCCTGACTTTC.

The chain's CDR3 is CASRPTGTPYNEQFF. The CDR3 DNA is TGCGCCAGCAGGCCTACAGGGACCCCCTACAATGAGCAGTTCTTC. The J gene is TRBJ2-1, the V gene TRBV5-1, with TRBD1 as a possible D gene (6 bases). V was trimmed by 5 bases and J by 2 bases, leaving 14 bases between them. CDR3 length: 15 residues. Per germline, CDR1 SGHRS and CDR2 YFSETQ. Supplemented by reference TRBV5-1 and TRBJ2-1, the full variable domain reads KAGVTQTPRYLIKTRGQQVTLSCSPISGHRSVSWYQQTPGQGLQFLFEYFSETQRNKGNFPGRFSGRQFSNSRSEMNVSTLELGDSALYLCASRPTGTPYNEQFFGPGTRLTVL.

V is TRBV5-4 and J is TRBJ2-7, with 8 bases matching TRBD2. This CDR3 is 13 amino acids long. V gave up 7 bases and J gave up 2 bases; unmatched junction bases: 5. From germline, CDR1 is SGHNT and CDR2 YYREEE (reference sequence). Here the CDR3 reads CASGLAATYEQYF. The CDR3 coding sequence is TGTGCCAGCGGACTAGCCGCTACCTACGAGCAGTACTTC.

This clone occurred once. This chain joins TRBV18 and TRBJ2-2; possibly TRBD2 for D (5 bases). This CDR3 region has 16 residues. The germline gives CDR1 KGHSH, CDR2 LQKENI. V was clipped by 3 bases and J by 4 bases, with 15 bases between them. CDR3 sequence (DNA): TGTGCCAGCTCACCCTCTTTCCGGGCGGGCACCGGGGAGCTGTTTTTT. This encodes CASSPSFRAGTGELFF.

The chain employs TRBV19 and TRBJ2-3; 10 bases line up with TRBD2. CDR1 and CDR2 from the germline V gene are LNHDA and SQIVND (reference sequence). Losses at the gene ends were 3 bases for V and 0 bases for J; bases not matched to a gene: 3. The CDR3 is 16 residues long. Here the CDR3 reads CASSILAGASTDTQYF. In nucleotides, the CDR3 is TGTGCCAGTAGTATTCTAGCGGGAGCTAGCACAGATACGCAGTATTTT.

The V gene is TRBV28, the J gene TRBJ1-2, with D tentatively TRBD1 (6 bases). The germline gives CDR1 MDHEN, CDR2 SYDVKM. The CDR3 has 16 amino acids. V was shortened by 5 bases and J by 0 bases, with 16 bases between the two germline ends. In DNA, the CDR3 is TGTGCCAGCAGTGGTCCGGGGGCGAGCTCTAACTATGGCTACACCTTC. Residues: CASSGPGASSNYGYTF.

V gene TRBV27 combines with J gene TRBJ2-3; D might be TRBD2 (6 bases). Trimming removed 6 bases from V and 8 bases from J, with 15 bases in between. Germline V gene lookup returns CDR1 MNHEY and CDR2 SMNVEV (reference sequence). The CDR3 is 13 amino acids. The CDR3 loop is CASRLERAGTQYF. The CDR3 bases are TGTGCCAGCAGACTAGAGCGGGCTGGTACGCAGTATTTT.

The chain recombines TRBV14 with TRBJ1-3; D is undetermined. CDR1 is SGHDN and CDR2 is FVKESK in the germline V gene. V gave up 6 bases and J gave up 0 bases, with 6 bases separating them. CDR3 size: 13 residues. CDR3 residues: CASSWSSGNTIYF. The CDR3 region has the DNA TGTGCCAGCAGTTGGAGCTCTGGAAACACCATATATTTT.

V usage is TRBV27 and J usage is TRBJ2-7; 10 nucleotides match TRBD2. The CDR3 runs 15 residues. V shed 5 bases and J 0 bases; nucleotides not matched to a gene: 4. Per the germline V gene, CDR1 is MNHEY and CDR2 is SMNVEV (reference sequence). DNA for the CDR3: TGTGCCAGCAGTCCTATAGCGGGAGGCTCCTACGAGCAGTACTTC. This encodes CASSPIAGGSYEQYF.

A note on this clone: A junction end diverges from the germline sequence, so it may reflect a read error. The V gene is TRBV7-7, the J gene TRBJ2-5; tentative D call: TRBD1 (6 bases). The CDR3 consists of 13 residues. Germline CDR1 is SSHAT and CDR2 is FNYEAQ (reference sequence). CDR3 nucleotides: TGTGCTAGCAGCTTGGGACATCAAGAGACCCAGTACTTC. This encodes CASSLGHQETQYF.

The chain uses TRBV27 and TRBJ1-1, with 7 positions matching TRBD1. This CDR3 is 15 amino acids long. J gave up 0 bases and V 7 bases, and 8 bases lay outside the gene matches. The germline V gene encodes CDR1 MNHEY and CDR2 SMNVEV (reference sequence). The CDR3: CASILTGNMNTEAFF. The CDR3 DNA is TGTGCCAGCATTCTGACAGGGAACATGAACACTGAAGCTTTCTTT.

In its sample, this clone was seen a few times. The chain is built from TRBV7-8 and TRBJ1-5, with TRBD1 as a possible D gene (5 bases). Germline V gene sequence: CDR1 SGHVS, CDR2 FQNEAQ. V was trimmed by 5 bases and J by 0 bases, leaving 17 bases between them. CDR3 length: 17 amino acids. CDR3 nucleotide sequence: TGTGCCAGCAGCCCGAATTCTCGGGGGAATAGCAATCAGCCCCAGCATTTT. Its protein product is CASSPNSRGNSNQPQHF.

V usage is TRBV4-2 and J usage is TRBJ2-5; the D gene is possibly TRBD1 (5 bases). CDR3 length equals 14 residues. Trimming took 5 bases from V and 5 from J, leaving 15 bases between them. The V gene's germline CDR1 is LGHNA and CDR2 YNFKEQ. The CDR3 protein is CASSTLGVGETQYF. The CDR3 bases are TGTGCCAGCAGCACCCTAGGGGTCGGGGAGACCCAGTACTTC.

The chain couples TRBV7-2 to TRBJ2-5, with 10 bases matching TRBD1. The V and J ends lost 3 bases and 5 bases, in that order; junction bases with no gene match: 6. Germline CDR1 SGHTA, CDR2 FQGNSA. This CDR3 spans 15 amino acids. The CDR3 DNA is TGTGCCAGCAGCTTGACAGGGGGCGCTGCGGAGACCCAGTACTTC. The encoded protein is CASSLTGGAAETQYF.

V gene TRBV6-5 combines with J gene TRBJ2-7; D gene ambiguous. The CDR3 totals 11 residues. V was cut by 6 bases and J by 10 bases, with 13 bases left in between. CDR1 is MNHEY and CDR2 is SVGAGI in the germline V gene. The CDR3 loop reads CASSWVGEQYF. Written as DNA, the CDR3 is TGTGCCAGCAGCTGGGTGGGTGAACAGTACTTC.

With regard to this clone: Other DNA variants within this sample encode the same CDR3. The chain employs TRBV5-1 and TRBJ2-7; TRBD2 is a possible D gene (6 bases). There are 13 residues in the CDR3. CDR1 SGHRS and CDR2 YFSETQ come from the germline V gene. Deletions cut 2 bases from V and 6 bases from J, with 12 bases between. CDR3 sequence: CASSFRDGGEQYF. The DNA for the CDR3 is TGCGCCAGCAGCTTCCGGGACGGGGGCGAGCAGTACTTC. The full variable domain, in which reference TRBV5-1 and TRBJ2-7 provide the parts outside the CDR3, is KAGVTQTPRYLIKTRGQQVTLSCSPISGHRSVSWYQQTPGQGLQFLFEYFSETQRNKGNFPGRFSGRQFSNSRSEMNVSTLELGDSALYLCASSFRDGGEQYFGPGTRLTVT.

The chain links TRBV7-3 to TRBJ2-7; D gene unclear. CDR1 SGHTA and CDR2 FQGTGA come from the germline V gene. V was cut by 0 bases and J by 5 bases, with 8 bases left in between. The CDR3 loop spans 13 amino acids. CDR3 sequence (DNA): TGTGCCAGCAGCTTAACGTTCAATGACGAGCAGTACTTC. This sequence encodes CASSLTFNDEQYF.

The genes are TRBV5-1 and TRBJ2-3, with TRBD2 matching 7 bases. CDR3 length: 16 amino acids. Germline CDR1 reads SGHRS; CDR2 reads YFSETQ. V lost 0 bases, J lost 7 bases, and 11 bases stayed unmatched. The CDR3 sequence: CASSLEGLTFSHTQYF. The CDR3 coding sequence is TGCGCCAGCAGCTTGGAGGGACTAACCTTCTCACATACGCAGTATTTT.

This clone came up once. This rearrangement joins TRBV7-3 to TRBJ1-2, with a tentative D call TRBD1 (5 bases). V dropped 5 bases and J dropped 5 bases, with 15 bases sitting between them. Germline values: CDR1 SGHTA, CDR2 FQGTGA. CDR3 length: 14 residues. CDR3 loop: CASSEGLGPYGYTF. The CDR3 DNA follows: TGTGCCAGCAGCGAAGGCCTGGGGCCGTATGGCTACACCTTC.

This clone turned up a few times. CDR3 DNA sequence: TGTGCCAGCAGCTTAGACATTAGCACAGATACGCAGTATTTT. This codes for CASSLDISTDTQYF. The chain is built from TRBV7-9 and TRBJ2-3; D gene uncertain. Germline CDR1 SEHNR, CDR2 FQNEAQ (reference sequence). The CDR3 length is 14 residues. The V end was cut by 1 base, the J end by 0 bases, with 5 bases between.

By sample share, this clone is medium-sized (0.01 to 0.1%). V is TRBV7-9 and J is TRBJ2-1; 9 positions agree with TRBD1. This CDR3 region has 16 residues. Germline V gene data show CDR1 as SEHNR and CDR2 as FQNEAQ (reference sequence). Trimming took 4 bases from V and 8 from J; bases not matched to a gene: 12. CDR3 sequence (DNA): TGTGCCAGCAGCTCTACTTTTGGGGACAGGGACTATGAGCAGTTCTTC. Its translation is CASSSTFGDRDYEQFF.

The chain links TRBV28 to TRBJ2-5; 7 bases fit TRBD2. Germline loops: CDR1 MDHEN, CDR2 SYDVKM. The trim removed 4 bases at V and 4 bases at J, leaving 9 bases unmatched. This CDR3 is built from 15 residues. CDR3 nucleotide sequence: TGTGCCAGCAGTTCCCCCGGGAGGATGGTAGAGACCCAGTACTTC. Amino acids: CASSSPGRMVETQYF. The full variable domain, with the rest looked up from reference TRBV28 and TRBJ2-5, is DVKVTQSSRYLVKRTGEKVFLECVQDMDHENMFWYRQDPGLGLRLIYFSYDVKMKEKGDIPEGYSVSREKKERFSLILESASTNQTSMYLCASSSPGRMVETQYFGPGTRLLVL.

In regard to this clone: This CDR3 is also generated by other DNA sequences in the sample. This rearrangement joins TRBV18 to TRBJ2-4, with D possibly matching TRBD1 (7 bases). The CDR3 has 13 amino acids. V shed 9 bases and J shed 5 bases, with 14 bases lying between them. Germline CDR1 KGHSH, CDR2 LQKENI. The CDR3 DNA follows: TGTGCCAGTTCGGAGGGACAGCAAAACATTCAGTACTTC. Protein sequence: CASSEGQQNIQYF.

The gene calls are TRBV11-3 and TRBJ2-7; 11 bases line up with TRBD2. The CDR3 spans 19 residues. The V gene's germline CDR1 is SGHNT and CDR2 YENEEA. Losses at the gene ends were 0 bases for V and 0 bases for J; bases not matched to a gene: 10. The CDR3 nucleotides read TGTGCCAGCAGCTTAGAAAGGGGGGGACTAGCGGAGCGCTCCTACGAGCAGTACTTC. Protein: CASSLERGGLAERSYEQYF.

The chain carries TRBV25-1 and TRBJ2-1; 11 nucleotides agree with TRBD2. The V and J ends lost 2 bases and 5 bases, in that order; junction bases with no gene match: 5. Germline V gene sequence: CDR1 MGHDK, CDR2 SYGVNS. The CDR3 length is 16 residues. The CDR3 reads CASSEGTSGWNNEQFF. The DNA of the CDR3 is TGTGCCAGCAGTGAAGGGACTAGCGGATGGAACAATGAGCAGTTCTTC.

This clone occurred a few times. V usage is TRBV30 and J usage is TRBJ1-1; D not resolved. CDR3 length equals 14 residues. The V gene lost 3 bases and the J gene lost 3 bases, with 14 bases spanning the gap. Germline lookup yields CDR1 GTSNPN and CDR2 SVGIG (reference sequence). The CDR3 bases are TGTGCCTGGAGAAACCTCGGGCCTTACACTGAAGCTTTCTTT. Translation: CAWRNLGPYTEAFF.